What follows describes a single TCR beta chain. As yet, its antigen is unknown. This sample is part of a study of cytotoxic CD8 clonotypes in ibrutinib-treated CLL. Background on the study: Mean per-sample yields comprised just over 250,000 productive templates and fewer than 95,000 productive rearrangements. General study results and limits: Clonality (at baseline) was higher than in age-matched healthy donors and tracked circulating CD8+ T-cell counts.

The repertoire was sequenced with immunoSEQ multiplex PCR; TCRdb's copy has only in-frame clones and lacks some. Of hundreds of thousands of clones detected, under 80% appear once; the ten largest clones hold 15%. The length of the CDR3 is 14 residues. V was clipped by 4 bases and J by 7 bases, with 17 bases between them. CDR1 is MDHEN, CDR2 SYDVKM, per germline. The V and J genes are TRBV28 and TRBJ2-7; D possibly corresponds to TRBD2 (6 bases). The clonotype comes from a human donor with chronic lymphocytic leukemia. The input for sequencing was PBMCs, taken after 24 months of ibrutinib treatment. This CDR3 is CASSYLQGRGEQYF. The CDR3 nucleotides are TGTGCCAGCAGTTATCTCCAGGGCCGGGGGGAGCAGTACTTC.